The 15 T cell receptor beta chains in this list originate from one sample, sequenced in a study of control samples from healthy donors and cancer patients. Repertoires were generated with immunoSEQ multiplex PCR, while TCRdb's copy carries only in-frame clones and drops some. Here the sample table reports approximately 190,000 clones. Sequencing was done on a sample of blood. These TCRs come from a woman between 25 and 40 years old in good health.

V usage is TRBV2 and J usage is TRBJ1-3; 9 bases line up with TRBD1. Germline V CDR1 and CDR2: SNHLY, FYNNEI. This CDR3 is 15 amino acids long. Germline trimming cut 5 bases from V and 5 bases from J; bases unmatched to any gene: 7. The CDR3 loop reads CASSPGQGRRNTIYF. CDR3 nucleotides: TGTGCCAGCAGTCCCGGACAGGGGAGGCGAAACACCATATATTTT.

The chain carries TRBV27 and TRBJ1-4; possibly TRBD1 for D (5 bases). The V gene lost 2 bases and the J gene lost 8 bases, with 9 bases spanning the gap. The CDR3 runs 13 residues. In germline, CDR1 is MNHEY, CDR2 SMNVEV (reference sequence). The DNA of the CDR3 is TGTGCCAGCAGTTTAGGGGGAGTAGAAAAACTGTTTTTT. It encodes CASSLGGVEKLFF.

The J gene is TRBJ2-5, the V gene TRBV11-2; no definite D call. The V gene's germline CDR1 is SGHAT and CDR2 FQNNGV. Between the trimmed V and J ends, which lost 3 bases and 5 bases, there was a span of 7 bases. This CDR3 is 12 amino acids long. In nucleotides, the CDR3 is TGTGCCAGCAGCTTTTCTAGGGAGACCCAGTACTTC. Its protein product is CASSFSRETQYF.

The gene calls are TRBV19 and TRBJ1-2; D perhaps matches TRBD1 (6 bases). The CDR3 has 16 residues. Germline-derived CDR1 and CDR2 are LNHDA and SQIVND (reference sequence). Trimming took off 10 bases at V and 4 bases at J, with 25 bases between the two ends. CDR3 residues: CATANVWGGASYGYTF. CDR3 in DNA: TGTGCCACCGCGAACGTCTGGGGGGGCGCTTCCTATGGCTACACCTTC.

This rearrangement joins TRBV7-2 to TRBJ2-7; D may be TRBD1 or TRBD2 (5 bases each). CDR3 length: 15 residues. Trimming pared 1 base from V and 4 bases from J, leaving 14 bases between. Germline V gene data show CDR1 as SGHTA and CDR2 as FQGNSA. CDR3 coding DNA: TGTGCCAGCAGCTTAGGGGACCTCGACGGATACGAGCAGTACTTC. Its translation is CASSLGDLDGYEQYF.

The J gene is TRBJ1-1, the V gene TRBV29-1, with D possibly TRBD1 on 5 matching bases. This CDR3 spans 12 amino acids. Trimming shortened V by 4 bases and J by 3 bases, and 9 bases separated the two germline ends. The germline V gene has CDR1 SQVTM and CDR2 ANQGSEA. In DNA form, the CDR3 reads TGCAGCGTTGGCCGCAGGGACACTGAAGCTTTCTTT. It translates to CSVGRRDTEAFF.

This chain uses TRBV6-6 with TRBJ1-1, with D unresolved. Trimming stripped 2 bases from V and 3 bases from J, with 7 bases between. Per the germline V gene, CDR1 is MNHNY and CDR2 is SVGAGI (reference sequence). The length of the CDR3 is 13 residues. Here the CDR3 DNA reads TGTGCCAGCAGTTACGAATACCACACTGAAGCTTTCTTT. Amino acids: CASSYEYHTEAFF.

V is TRBV15 and J is TRBJ1-1, with D unclear. The CDR3 is made up of 13 amino acids. The V gene's germline CDR1 is LNHNV and CDR2 YYDKDF (reference sequence). With 2 bases removed from V and 0 bases from J, the gap between germline ends came to 4 bases. CDR3 sequence: CATSRLMNTEAFF. CDR3 in DNA: TGTGCCACCAGCAGATTAATGAACACTGAAGCTTTCTTT.

As concerns this clone: The junction differs from germline at one of its ends, possibly a read error. This chain links TRBV7-7 with TRBJ2-2; 8 nucleotides line up with TRBD1. This CDR3 is 20 amino acids long. CDR1 is SSHAT, CDR2 FNYEAQ, per germline (reference sequence). In nucleotides, the CDR3 is TGTGCTAGCAGCTCCCGGCAGGTTGGGGGACAGGTGATTAACACCGGGGAGCTGTTTTTT. As protein: CASSSRQVGGQVINTGELFF.

This rearrangement joins TRBV7-2 to TRBJ1-1; no firm D call. Germline V CDR1 and CDR2: SGHTA, FQGNSA. This CDR3 has 13 amino acids. The ends were cut back, 1 base at V and 1 base at J, with 4 bases in the middle. The DNA for the CDR3 is TGTGCCAGCAGCTTAGTCCAGAACACTGAAGCTTTCTTT. Protein sequence: CASSLVQNTEAFF.

On this clone itself: Other DNA variants within this sample encode the same CDR3. The V call is TRBV19, the J call TRBJ1-1; D is unclear. The CDR3 runs 12 residues. CDR1 LNHDA and CDR2 SQIVND come from the germline V gene (reference sequence). Trimming left V 3 bases short and J 3 bases short, with 5 bases between. The CDR3: CASSIGYTEAFF. The CDR3, as DNA: TGTGCCAGTAGTATTGGGTACACTGAAGCTTTCTTT.

This chain joins TRBV10-3 and TRBJ1-5, with unresolved D. Trimming left V 0 bases short and J 3 bases short, with 6 bases between. This CDR3 has 14 residues. Germline-derived CDR1 and CDR2 are ENHRY and SYGVKD. The CDR3 DNA is TGTGCCATCAGTGAGTCGGTCATCAATCAGCCCCAGCATTTT. Its protein product is CAISESVINQPQHF.

The chain combines TRBV5-1 with TRBJ2-7, with a weak D call TRBD1 (7 bases). V gave up 3 bases and J gave up 3 bases, with 19 bases separating them. Germline CDR1 is SGHRS and CDR2 is YFSETQ. The CDR3 loop spans 16 amino acids. In DNA form, the CDR3 reads TGCGCCAGCAGCTGGTTGACCGGGACAGCGGGCTACGAGCAGTACTTC. Protein: CASSWLTGTAGYEQYF.

The chain recombines TRBV7-2 with TRBJ2-7; TRBD1 matches at 9 bases. This CDR3 is 16 amino acids long. Looked up from germline, CDR1 is SGHTA and CDR2 is FQGNSA. The V and J ends lost 5 bases and 3 bases, in that order; junction bases with no gene match: 11. The CDR3 nucleotides read TGTGCCAGCAGCCCCCCCGGGACAGGGAGGTACTACGAGCAGTACTTC. Protein product: CASSPPGTGRYYEQYF.

The chain couples TRBV5-1 to TRBJ1-2; 9 nucleotides match TRBD1. This CDR3 has 15 residues. Germline V gives CDR1 SGHRS, CDR2 YFSETQ. V lost 3 bases to trimming and J lost 4 bases; unmatched junction nucleotides: 7. CDR3 nucleotides: TGCGCCAGCAGCTCGGGAGGGACAGGGACCTATGGCTACACCTTC. This sequence encodes CASSSGGTGTYGYTF. The variable domain in full, completed from reference TRBV5-1 and TRBJ1-2, reads KAGVTQTPRYLIKTRGQQVTLSCSPISGHRSVSWYQQTPGQGLQFLFEYFSETQRNKGNFPGRFSGRQFSNSRSEMNVSTLELGDSALYLCASSSGGTGTYGYTFGSGTRLTVV.